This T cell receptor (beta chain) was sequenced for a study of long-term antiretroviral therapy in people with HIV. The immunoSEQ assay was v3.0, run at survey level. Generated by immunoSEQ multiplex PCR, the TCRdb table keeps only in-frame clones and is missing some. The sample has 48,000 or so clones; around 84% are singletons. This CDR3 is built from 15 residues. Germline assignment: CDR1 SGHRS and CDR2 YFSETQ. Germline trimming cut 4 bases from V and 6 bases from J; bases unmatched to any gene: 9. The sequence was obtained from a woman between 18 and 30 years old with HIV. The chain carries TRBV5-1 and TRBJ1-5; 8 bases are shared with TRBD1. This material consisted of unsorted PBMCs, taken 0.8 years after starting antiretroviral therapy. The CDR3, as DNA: TGCGCCAGCAGCCTACAGGGGGATGGTTTTCAGCCCCAGCATTTT. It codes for CASSLQGDGFQPQHF.